The rows below give T cell receptor beta chains drawn from one sample of a study of T-cell memory formation after mild COVID-19. MiXCR was run by TCRdb on the 5' RACE reads, yielding one entry per CDR3 protein. The sample contains approximately 580,000 distinct CDR3 sequences, about 20% of which appear only once. The sequenced material came from PBMCs or a T cell subset sorted from them (not recorded which). All receptors come from an adult woman who had mild COVID-19 (a few samples of this study predate the infection). Cell type and time point are not known. Both conserved end residues are part of each CDR3. The order of the fields is D gene, J gene, V gene, clone size, CDR3 protein, CDR3 DNA. D genes are given only for firm matches. Size is omitted from some rows. Given values are once, few, many or a class for expanded clones.

D gene: NA; J gene: TRBJ2-1; V gene: TRBV11-1; clone size: NA; CDR3 protein: CASSLQEFNEQFF; CDR3 DNA: TGTGCCAGCAGCCTCCAGGAATTCAATGAGCAGTTCTTC
D gene: TRBD1; J gene: TRBJ2-7; V gene: TRBV6-5; clone size: NA; CDR3 protein: CASSHDRGESYEQYF; CDR3 DNA: TGTGCCAGCAGTCACGACAGGGGAGAGTCCTACGAGCAGTACTTC
D gene: NA; J gene: TRBJ1-5; V gene: TRBV15; clone size: NA; CDR3 protein: CATSIERGGQPQHF; CDR3 DNA: TGTGCCACCAGCATAGAACGTGGGGGACAGCCCCAGCATTTT
D gene: NA; J gene: TRBJ2-1; V gene: TRBV27; clone size: NA; CDR3 protein: CASSFTSLSSYNEQFF; CDR3 DNA: TGTGCCAGCAGTTTTACTAGTCTATCATCCTACAATGAGCAGTTCTTC
D gene: NA; J gene: TRBJ1-3; V gene: TRBV12-3/TRBV12-4; clone size: few; CDR3 protein: CASSLGANSGNTIYF; CDR3 DNA: TGTGCCAGCAGCCTGGGGGCCAACTCTGGAAACACCATATATTTT
D gene: TRBD1; J gene: TRBJ1-2; V gene: TRBV18; clone size: NA; CDR3 protein: CASSPVDRDGYTF; CDR3 DNA: TGTGCCAGCTCACCTGTCGACAGGGATGGCTACACCTTC
D gene: TRBD2; J gene: TRBJ2-5; V gene: TRBV7-2; clone size: few; CDR3 protein: CASSLTSGRGETQYF; CDR3 DNA: TGTGCCAGCAGCTTGACTAGCGGGAGAGGAGAGACCCAGTACTTC
D gene: TRBD2; J gene: TRBJ2-3; V gene: TRBV7-6; clone size: few; CDR3 protein: CASSTTGGPDTQYF; CDR3 DNA: TGTGCCAGCAGCACAACGGGGGGGCCAGATACGCAGTATTTT
D gene: TRBD1; J gene: TRBJ1-5; V gene: TRBV4-1; clone size: NA; CDR3 protein: CASSHGNRDRDQPQHF; CDR3 DNA: TGCGCCAGCAGCCATGGTAACCGGGACAGAGATCAGCCCCAGCATTTT
D gene: TRBD2; J gene: TRBJ2-1; V gene: TRBV7-9; clone size: few; CDR3 protein: CASSSQSGRDYNEQFF; CDR3 DNA: TGTGCCAGCAGCTCCCAGAGCGGGAGGGATTACAATGAGCAGTTCTTC
D gene: TRBD1; J gene: TRBJ2-7; V gene: TRBV28; clone size: NA; CDR3 protein: CATSDRALTLYEQYF; CDR3 DNA: TGTGCCACTTCGGACAGGGCACTAACTCTATACGAGCAGTACTTC
D gene: NA; J gene: TRBJ2-1; V gene: TRBV24-1; clone size: NA; CDR3 protein: CATVGDFNNEQFF; CDR3 DNA: TGTGCCACCGTAGGGGACTTCAACAATGAGCAGTTCTTC
D gene: NA; J gene: TRBJ2-7; V gene: TRBV7-9; clone size: NA; CDR3 protein: CASSLGWGREQYF; CDR3 DNA: TGTGCCAGCAGCTTAGGGTGGGGTCGCGAGCAGTACTTC
D gene: TRBD1; J gene: TRBJ2-1; V gene: TRBV18; clone size: NA; CDR3 protein: CASSRPGQSEQFF; CDR3 DNA: TGTGCCAGCTCACGGCCGGGACAGAGTGAGCAGTTCTTC
D gene: NA; J gene: TRBJ1-1; V gene: TRBV27; clone size: few; CDR3 protein: CASSFTGYTEAFF; CDR3 DNA: TGTGCCAGCAGTTTCACAGGGTATACTGAAGCTTTCTTT
D gene: NA; J gene: TRBJ2-2; V gene: TRBV2; clone size: few; CDR3 protein: CASSVTGSYGELFF; CDR3 DNA: TGTGCCAGCAGCGTTACAGGTTCTTACGGGGAGCTGTTTTTT
D gene: NA; J gene: TRBJ1-5; V gene: TRBV15; clone size: NA; CDR3 protein: CATSRVAHLNQPQHF; CDR3 DNA: TGTGCCACCAGCAGAGTGGCACACCTTAATCAGCCCCAGCATTTT
D gene: TRBD2; J gene: TRBJ2-2; V gene: TRBV27; clone size: few; CDR3 protein: CASSTLAGGPGELFF; CDR3 DNA: TGTGCCAGCAGTACACTAGCGGGGGGGCCCGGGGAGCTGTTTTTT
D gene: TRBD1; J gene: TRBJ1-5; V gene: TRBV12-3/TRBV12-4; clone size: few; CDR3 protein: CASSLGQRQPQHF; CDR3 DNA: TGTGCCAGCAGTTTGGGACAGAGACAGCCCCAGCATTTT
D gene: TRBD1; J gene: TRBJ1-2; V gene: TRBV7-9; clone size: few; CDR3 protein: CASSSISGQSYGYTF; CDR3 DNA: TGTGCCAGCAGCTCAATATCGGGACAGAGCTATGGCTACACCTTC